One sample yielded the 31 T cell receptor beta chains listed below, sequenced in a study of shared clonotypes between healthy human individuals. Selected positively for CCR7 and CD45RO-negative, naive CD8 cells excluded terminally differentiated effector memory CD45RA+ cells. Assay used: immunoSEQ multiplex PCR; TCRdb lists only in-frame clones, some missing. Of about 800,000 clones in the sample, around 96% were seen once. The sequenced sample consisted of naive CD8+ T cells sorted from blood. The receptors were sampled from a man aged 25-40 years in good health.

V gene TRBV18 combines with J gene TRBJ2-1, with 8 bases that match TRBD1. Germline V gene sequence: CDR1 KGHSH, CDR2 LQKENI. This CDR3 contains 14 residues. The V and J ends lost 5 bases and 6 bases, in that order; junction bases with no gene match: 6. The CDR3 reads CASSKIDRGNEQFF. As DNA, the CDR3 is TGTGCCAGCTCAAAGATTGACAGGGGCAATGAGCAGTTCTTC. Using reference TRBV18 and TRBJ2-1 for the parts outside the CDR3, the full variable domain is NAGVMQNPRHLVRRRGQEARLRCSPMKGHSHVYWYRQLPEEGLKFMVYLQKENIIDESGMPKERFSAEFPKEGPSILRIQQVVRGDSAAYFCASSKIDRGNEQFFGPGTRLTVL.

The chain couples TRBV30 to TRBJ2-7; 9 nucleotides agree with TRBD1. The CDR3 extends over 14 amino acids. Trimming cost V 5 bases and J 1 base; bases outside gene matches: 6. Germline assignment: CDR1 GTSNPN and CDR2 SVGIG (reference sequence). CDR3 sequence reads: CAWEPGQGSYEQYF. In DNA form, the CDR3 reads TGTGCCTGGGAACCGGGACAGGGTTCCTACGAGCAGTACTTC.

The V and J genes are TRBV11-2 and TRBJ2-1; TRBD1 aligns across 7 bases. Germline loops: CDR1 SGHAT, CDR2 FQNNGV. V gave up 5 bases and J gave up 0 bases; unmatched junction bases: 13. The CDR3 extends over 18 amino acids. Here the CDR3 reads CASSLNQGQTVSYNEQFF. The CDR3 coding sequence is TGTGCCAGCAGCCTTAACCAGGGACAGACCGTCTCCTACAATGAGCAGTTCTTC.

J is TRBJ2-1 and V is TRBV15, with 13 bases lining up with TRBD2. The CDR3 loop spans 15 amino acids. Trimming removed 2 bases from V and 9 bases from J; junction bases left unmatched: 4. CDR1 LNHNV and CDR2 YYDKDF come from the germline V gene (reference sequence). In DNA, the CDR3 is TGTGCCACCAGCAGAACTAGCGGGAGGGCCGGTGAGCAGTTCTTC. It encodes CATSRTSGRAGEQFF.

J is TRBJ2-5 and V is TRBV7-9; no clear D. The CDR3 is 15 amino acids. The germline V gene has CDR1 SEHNR and CDR2 FQNEAQ (reference sequence). V lost 5 bases to trimming and J lost 2 bases, with 15 bases between them. The CDR3 DNA sequence: TGTGCCAGCAGCCCCGGGCCCGTAGGGCAAGAGACCCAGTACTTC. Protein: CASSPGPVGQETQYF.

The chain recombines TRBV28 with TRBJ2-2; D is possibly TRBD2 (5 bases). CDR1 and CDR2 (germline): MDHEN, SYDVKM. The CDR3 is 13 amino acids. V was cut by 8 bases and J by 7 bases, with 14 bases left in between. CDR3 residues: CASHYSENGELFF. CDR3 nucleotides: TGTGCCAGCCATTATAGCGAAAACGGGGAGCTGTTTTTT.

This clone was seen only once. J is TRBJ1-2 and V is TRBV27; tentatively, D is TRBD1 (5 bases). Germline loops: CDR1 MNHEY, CDR2 SMNVEV (reference sequence). CDR3 size: 14 residues. With 6 bases removed from V and 4 bases from J, the gap between germline ends came to 15 bases. The CDR3 DNA is TGTGCCAGCAGATTCCAGGGTCAGGGCTATGGCTACACCTTC. The encoded protein is CASRFQGQGYGYTF.

V gene TRBV7-8 combines with J gene TRBJ2-2; no clear D. Between the trimmed V and J ends, which lost 1 base and 4 bases, there was a span of 19 bases. Germline loops: CDR1 SGHVS, CDR2 FQNEAQ. The CDR3 covers 18 residues. The CDR3 coding sequence is TGTGCCAGCAGCTTAGGTGGTCCCTGGGCGCTCCCCACCGGGGAGCTGTTTTTT. It encodes CASSLGGPWALPTGELFF.

A single count supports this clone. As DNA, the CDR3 is TGTGCCAGCTCACCAGAAGGGATGGGGGAGCAGTACTTC. Translating gives CASSPEGMGEQYF. The chain couples TRBV18 to TRBJ2-7; no clear D gene. Germline V CDR1 and CDR2: KGHSH, LQKENI. CDR3 size: 13 residues. The V end was cut by 2 bases, the J end by 7 bases, with 12 bases between.

This clone was detected once. The J gene is TRBJ1-2, the V gene TRBV27, with D tentatively TRBD1 (5 bases). Germline V CDR1 and CDR2: MNHEY, SMNVEV (reference sequence). CDR3 length: 13 amino acids. V lost 5 bases, J lost 8 bases, and 15 bases lay in between. The CDR3 reads CASSPTSGGGYTF. CDR3 nucleotides: TGTGCCAGCAGTCCCACCTCCGGGGGGGGCTACACCTTC.

The V call is TRBV7-9, the J call TRBJ1-1; no clear D gene. Between the trimmed V and J ends, which lost 7 bases and 0 bases, there was a span of 15 bases. The CDR3 has 15 amino acids. Germline V gives CDR1 SEHNR, CDR2 FQNEAQ (reference sequence). CDR3 nucleotides: TGTGCCAGCAACCCTGTTGCAGAGCTGAACACTGAAGCTTTCTTT. It is translated as CASNPVAELNTEAFF.

This clone was observed once. This sequence joins TRBV2 and TRBJ2-7; a possible D gene is TRBD1 (6 bases). Germline V CDR1 and CDR2: SNHLY, FYNNEI. With 4 bases removed from V and 3 bases from J, the gap between germline ends came to 10 bases. CDR3 size: 13 residues. CDR3 amino acids: CASSGGQGYEQYF. The CDR3 DNA reads TGTGCCAGCAGTGGGGGACAAGGCTACGAGCAGTACTTC.

The gene calls are TRBV2 and TRBJ2-5; TRBD1 matches at 11 bases. This CDR3 region has 17 residues. Germline CDR1 SNHLY, CDR2 FYNNEI. After removal of 0 bases from V and 13 bases from J, the junction contained 16 bases not matched to a gene. The chain's CDR3 is CASSEASTSGTGGVGYF. DNA for the CDR3: TGTGCCAGCAGTGAAGCCAGTACCTCCGGGACAGGGGGGGTAGGGTACTTC.

This chain links TRBV28 with TRBJ1-2; TRBD1 is a possible D gene (5 bases). Germline CDR1 and CDR2: MDHEN and SYDVKM. V lost 10 bases, J lost 8 bases, and 35 bases lay in between. The CDR3 extends over 18 amino acids. The CDR3 sequence: CATEEPLTLWGTLKGYTF. CDR3 DNA: TGTGCCACGGAGGAGCCGTTAACATTGTGGGGGACCCTAAAGGGCTACACCTTC.

This chain connects TRBV4-2 to TRBJ2-1, with D unclear. This CDR3 contains 15 residues. With 0 bases removed from V and 0 bases from J, the gap between germline ends came to 6 bases. Germline values: CDR1 LGHNA, CDR2 YNFKEQ. CDR3 sequence reads: CASSQERLSYNEQFF. The DNA for the CDR3 is TGTGCCAGCAGCCAAGAAAGACTCTCCTACAATGAGCAGTTCTTC.

The V and J genes are TRBV30 and TRBJ1-5; D perhaps matches TRBD1 (6 bases). Germline V gene data show CDR1 as GTSNPN and CDR2 as SVGIG (reference sequence). The CDR3 totals 14 residues. With 1 base removed from V and 5 bases from J, the gap between germline ends came to 12 bases. The CDR3 bases are TGTGCCTGGAGTGAGGGAGGGGGGTATCAGCCCCAGCATTTT. Protein: CAWSEGGGYQPQHF.

The CDR3 is CASSPSRALFGELFF. CDR3 sequence (DNA): TGTGCCAGCAGCCCAAGCCGGGCTCTCTTCGGGGAGCTGTTTTTT. This chain connects TRBV28 to TRBJ2-2; D is unresolved. Between the trimmed V and J ends, which lost 6 bases and 7 bases, there was a span of 18 bases. Germline CDR1 MDHEN, CDR2 SYDVKM. The CDR3 has 15 amino acids. Complete variable domain (other parts from reference TRBV28 and TRBJ2-2): DVKVTQSSRYLVKRTGEKVFLECVQDMDHENMFWYRQDPGLGLRLIYFSYDVKMKEKGDIPEGYSVSREKKERFSLILESASTNQTSMYLCASSPSRALFGELFFGEGSRLTVL.

This chain joins TRBV7-6 and TRBJ1-1; D ambiguous. Germline values: CDR1 SGHVS, CDR2 FNYEAQ. The CDR3 covers 13 residues. V dropped 5 bases and J dropped 1 base, with 8 bases sitting between them. The CDR3 nucleotides are TGTGCCAGCAGCCGGGAGGAGAACACTGAAGCTTTCTTT. This codes for CASSREENTEAFF.

The genes are TRBV27 and TRBJ2-1; D not resolved. Germline V gene data show CDR1 as MNHEY and CDR2 as SMNVEV (reference sequence). V was pared by 4 bases and J by 0 bases, with 10 bases between. The CDR3 contains 15 residues. The chain's CDR3 is CASSYAMSSYNEQFF. The CDR3 DNA is TGTGCCAGCAGTTACGCCATGAGCTCCTACAATGAGCAGTTCTTC.

The sample holds one count of this clone. The gene calls are TRBV6-5 and TRBJ1-5, with 10 bases fitting TRBD1. Germline values: CDR1 MNHEY, CDR2 SVGAGI. CDR3 length equals 15 residues. The V and J ends lost 5 bases and 3 bases, in that order; junction bases with no gene match: 4. The DNA of the CDR3 is TGTGCCAGCAGTGGGACAGGGGACCCCAATCAGCCCCAGCATTTT. Translation: CASSGTGDPNQPQHF.

This clone was seen only once. CDR3: CASSEWDGPGYTF. As DNA, the CDR3 is TGTGCCAGCAGCGAGTGGGACGGACCTGGCTACACCTTC. The gene calls are TRBV9 and TRBJ1-2; the D gene is possibly TRBD1 (5 bases). Trimming stripped 3 bases from V and 7 bases from J, with 13 bases between. The CDR3 is 13 residues long. Germline assignment: CDR1 SGDLS and CDR2 YYNGEE.

This clone was found once. The chain is built from TRBV27 and TRBJ2-7; 7 positions agree with TRBD2. The ends lost 5 bases at V and 9 bases at J; junction bases unmatched: 13. From germline, CDR1 is MNHEY and CDR2 SMNVEV (reference sequence). The CDR3 spans 14 residues. The CDR3 loop reads CASSLGAAGIRQYF. The CDR3 nucleotides read TGTGCCAGCAGTCTCGGAGCAGCGGGAATTAGGCAGTACTTC.

V and J are TRBV2 and TRBJ2-1; 8 positions agree with TRBD2. Germline CDR1 reads SNHLY; CDR2 reads FYNNEI. V lost 4 bases and J lost 8; bases outside the gene matches: 10. This CDR3 region has 15 residues. In DNA form, the CDR3 reads TGTGCCAGCAGTGGGTTGGCGGGAGGATGGGATGAGCAGTTCTTC. Residues: CASSGLAGGWDEQFF.

The chain employs TRBV18 and TRBJ1-2; 7 positions agree with TRBD1. The CDR3 runs to 17 residues. Germline values: CDR1 KGHSH, CDR2 LQKENI. J was trimmed by 0 bases and V by 6 bases; bases with no gene match: 13. The CDR3: CASSEGQFTTANYGYTF. CDR3 nucleotides: TGTGCCAGCTCGGAGGGACAGTTCACGACAGCTAACTATGGCTACACCTTC.

The rearrangement uses TRBV2 and TRBJ2-1, with D perhaps TRBD2 (5 bases). Germline lookup yields CDR1 SNHLY and CDR2 FYNNEI. This CDR3 contains 12 residues. Trimming stripped 6 bases from V and 8 bases from J, with 11 bases between. CDR3 residues: CASSRLRHEQFF. Here the CDR3 DNA reads TGTGCCAGCAGCCGACTAAGGCATGAGCAGTTCTTC.

The gene calls are TRBV28 and TRBJ2-7; weak D call: TRBD2 (6 bases). The CDR3 totals 12 residues. The germline V gene has CDR1 MDHEN and CDR2 SYDVKM. V was clipped by 8 bases and J by 5 bases, with 13 bases between them. The CDR3 sequence: CASRIGGNEQYF. The CDR3 DNA reads as TGTGCCAGCCGGATTGGAGGGAACGAGCAGTACTTC.

This rearrangement joins TRBV2 to TRBJ2-7; D is unclear. The CDR3 length is 14 residues. Germline V gene lookup returns CDR1 SNHLY and CDR2 FYNNEI. Trimming took 1 base from V and 2 from J, leaving 9 bases between them. The CDR3 nucleotides read TGTGCCAGCAGTGAAGGGTGGGTTGCCTACGAGCAGTACTTC. It encodes CASSEGWVAYEQYF.

The chain is built from TRBV12-5 and TRBJ2-5; TRBD1 agrees at 7 bases. V shed 4 bases, J shed 5 bases, and the junction held 7 bases outside the gene matches. CDR1 and CDR2 (germline): LGHNT, FRNRAP. This CDR3 has 14 amino acids. CDR3 sequence reads: CASGSTGLGETQYF. CDR3 nucleotide sequence: TGTGCTAGTGGTTCGACAGGGTTAGGGGAGACCCAGTACTTC.

The CDR3 DNA is TGTGCCAGCAGCGTAGGGCGAACGGGAGGCCACGAGCAGTACTTC. Translation: CASSVGRTGGHEQYF. The chain combines TRBV9 with TRBJ2-7; 7 bases fit TRBD2. Germline trimming cut 0 bases from V and 5 bases from J; bases unmatched to any gene: 8. The CDR3 is 15 residues long. Germline V CDR1 and CDR2: SGDLS, YYNGEE.

The rearrangement uses TRBV27 and TRBJ2-7; D perhaps matches TRBD2 (6 bases). With 4 bases removed from V and 3 bases from J, the gap between germline ends came to 10 bases. The germline V gene encodes CDR1 MNHEY and CDR2 SMNVEV (reference sequence). The CDR3 totals 13 residues. CDR3 in DNA: TGTGCCAGCAGTTCCGGGGGTATCTACGAGCAGTACTTC. As protein: CASSSGGIYEQYF.

The genes are TRBV6-1 and TRBJ1-2; unclear D gene. CDR1 is MNHNS, CDR2 SASEGT, per germline. CDR3 size: 15 residues. V was shortened by 8 bases and J by 6 bases, with 22 bases between the two germline ends. The CDR3, as DNA: TGTGCCAGCCTGGTTGGGAGAAACCAAGCGCATGGCTACACCTTC. Translation gives CASLVGRNQAHGYTF.